This T cell receptor (beta chain) was profiled in a study of cytomegalovirus exposure and HLA in healthy donors. Findings and caveats of the study: The study had only CMV serostatus as immune exposure information. Later analysis demonstrated an association between a missense DCLRE1C variant and TCR beta V- and J-gene trimming.

About this clone itself: The target antigen is unknown.

The PCR used 60 Vbeta and 13 Jbeta primers. This table comes from immunoSEQ multiplex PCR, and its TCRdb copy is limited to in-frame clones, with some not included. The record lists about 65,000 clones, of which the ten most abundant hold roughly 15%. The ends were cut back, 3 bases at V and 2 bases at J, with 8 bases in the middle. The CDR3 spans 13 residues. Germline V gene lookup returns CDR1 ENHRY and CDR2 SYGVKD. Material for sequencing was PBMCs. The TCR comes from a boy younger than 18 in good health and CMV-seronegative. V gene TRBV10-3 combines with J gene TRBJ2-7; TRBD2 might be the D (6 bases). In DNA form, the CDR3 reads TGTGCCATCAGTGACCGGGGGACCTACGAGCAGTACTTC. Protein: CAISDRGTYEQYF.